These T cell receptor beta chains were read from a single sample in a study of T cells after yellow fever vaccination. TCRdb reprocessed the 5' RACE reads via MiXCR and lists one record per CDR3 protein. The data show 200,000 to 300,000 distinct CDR3 sequences, 10% to 15% seen once. This sample comprised CD4+ T cells sorted from PBMCs, obtained 45 days after the yellow fever booster vaccination. The receptor source for this set is a man aged 25 to 40 who received the YFV17D yellow fever vaccine. CDR3s leave out the opening cysteine and the closing phenylalanine or tryptophan. A D gene is named only where the DNA matches it firmly. Only part of the rows carry a size: once, few, many, or a class if the clone is expanded.

NA	few	TRBV5-4	TRBJ2-5	12	ASSTGSQQETQY
NA	NA	TRBV4-1	TRBJ2-1	12	ASSQALADNEQF
NA	NA	TRBV7-6	TRBJ2-1	14	ASSWPEGGDYNEQF
TRBD2	NA	TRBV7-6	TRBJ2-5	12	ASSPPGRGRADY
NA	few	TRBV5-1	TRBJ2-1	12	ASSFVGGPHEQF
NA	NA	TRBV10-3	TRBJ2-1	9	AISEDDEQF
NA	NA	TRBV5-1	TRBJ2-1	13	ASSTQGVPYNEQF
TRBD1	few	TRBV9	TRBJ2-1	13	ASSKGQGSSNEQF
TRBD2	NA	TRBV4-3	TRBJ2-1	15	ASSQDWPSGRYNEQF
NA	NA	TRBV7-2	TRBJ2-6	14	ASSIPTSSGANVLT
NA	NA	TRBV29-1	TRBJ1-5	11	SVWGGGNQPQH
NA	many	TRBV20-1	TRBJ2-2	10	SAAGPQGELF
TRBD1	NA	TRBV6-5	TRBJ2-5	12	ASSFLGQGETQY
NA	few	TRBV20-1	TRBJ1-2	10	SAVDSNRGYT
NA	few	TRBV18	TRBJ2-2	13	ASSPRQANTGELF
NA	NA	TRBV5-1	TRBJ1-4	11	ASSYQGGEKLF
TRBD1	few	TRBV29-1	TRBJ2-5	12	SVSRQGLQETQY
NA	many	TRBV28	TRBJ2-5	10	ASSFRGGTQY
TRBD1	few	TRBV18	TRBJ2-7	13	ASSPGTVSSYEQY
NA	few	TRBV4-3	TRBJ2-3	14	ASSQLQGSITDTQY
TRBD1	few	TRBV18	TRBJ2-5	13	ASSPLQGAMETQY
NA	NA	TRBV5-5	TRBJ1-1	14	ASSLGRRLSNTEAF
TRBD1	few	TRBV4-1	TRBJ1-5	14	ASSPWGQAPMGAQH
TRBD1	many	TRBV5-1	TRBJ2-1	12	ASSTGQGIGEQF
TRBD2	NA	TRBV29-1	TRBJ2-3	13	SVVSGRTLTDTQY
NA	NA	TRBV6-6	TRBJ1-2	10	ASSYGEGVTE
NA	NA	TRBV27	TRBJ2-2	12	ASSLYLGPGELF
NA	NA	TRBV18	TRBJ2-6	16	ASSPAWGSRFGANVLT
NA	few	TRBV7-2	TRBJ1-3	12	ASSSGTSGNTIY
NA	NA	TRBV5-1	TRBJ2-7	11	ASSLQEPYEQY
NA	few	TRBV7-2	TRBJ2-7	11	ASSWDPSYEQY
NA	NA	TRBV5-1	TRBJ1-2	14	ASSPQGGGTNYGYT
TRBD2	NA	TRBV20-1	TRBJ2-4	12	SFLAGGGGNIQY
NA	few	TRBV7-2	TRBJ1-1	11	ASSLARGSGAF
NA	few	TRBV3-1	TRBJ1-1	13	ASSQDGSGTAEAF
TRBD2	NA	TRBV5-1	TRBJ2-1	19	ASSLPLLRDSRLAAYNEQF
NA	many	TRBV19	TRBJ2-1	11	ASSLAAPNEQF
NA	few	TRBV7-2	TRBJ2-3	14	ASSLFPGVSTDTQY
NA	NA	TRBV20-1	TRBJ1-2	12	SADPAGTSSGYT
TRBD2	few	TRBV20-1	TRBJ2-1	18	SAPPYSGTTEPSSYNEQF
TRBD1	few	TRBV7-3	TRBJ1-1	13	ASSSRTGKDTEAF